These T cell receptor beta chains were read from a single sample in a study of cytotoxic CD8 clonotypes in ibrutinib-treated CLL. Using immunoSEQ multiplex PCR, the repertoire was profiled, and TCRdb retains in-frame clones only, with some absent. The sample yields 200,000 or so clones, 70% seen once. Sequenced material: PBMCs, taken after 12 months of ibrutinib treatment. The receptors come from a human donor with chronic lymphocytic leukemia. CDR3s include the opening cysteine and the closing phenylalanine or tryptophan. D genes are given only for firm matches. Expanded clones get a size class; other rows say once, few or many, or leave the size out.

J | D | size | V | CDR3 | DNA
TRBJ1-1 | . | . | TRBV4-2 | CASSQEGAKMAFF | TGTGCCAGCAGCCAAGAAGGAGCCAAAATGGCTTTCTTT
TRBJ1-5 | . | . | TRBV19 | CASHRDTNQPQHF | TGTGCCAGCCACCGGGACACCAATCAGCCCCAGCATTTT
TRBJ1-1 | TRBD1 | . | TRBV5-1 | CASGRQGNTEAFF | TGCGCCAGCGGGAGACAGGGGAACACTGAAGCTTTCTTT
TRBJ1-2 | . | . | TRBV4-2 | CASSQNQGTQWGNYGYTF | TGTGCCAGCAGCCAAAATCAAGGCACTCAATGGGGGAACTATGGCTACACCTTC
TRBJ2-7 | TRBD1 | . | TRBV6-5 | CASSYSTGVTTGEQYF | TGTGCCAGCAGTTACTCGACAGGGGTGACAACCGGGGAGCAGTACTTC
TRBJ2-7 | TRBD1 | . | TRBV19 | CASTGPTGGSSYEQYF | TGTGCCAGTACGGGCCCAACAGGGGGGAGCTCCTACGAGCAGTACTTC
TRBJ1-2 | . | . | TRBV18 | CASSPPTTLKYGYTF | TGTGCCAGCTCACCACCAACGACTCTAAAATATGGCTACACCTTC
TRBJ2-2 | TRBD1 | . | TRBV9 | CASSARQGTNTGELFF | TGTGCCAGCAGCGCAAGACAGGGAACGAACACCGGGGAGCTGTTTTTT
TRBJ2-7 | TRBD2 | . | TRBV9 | CASSVGTSEPYEQYF | TGTGCCAGCAGCGTGGGGACTAGCGAACCGTACGAGCAGTACTTC
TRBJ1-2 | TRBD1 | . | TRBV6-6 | CASSFPGQGEGYTF | TGTGCCAGCAGTTTTCCCGGACAGGGCGAAGGCTACACCTTC
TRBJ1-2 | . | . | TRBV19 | CASSIGAVGYYGYTF | TGTGCCAGTAGTATCGGGGCAGTAGGGTACTATGGCTACACCTTC
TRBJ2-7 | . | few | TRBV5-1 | CASSPGQRTYEQYF | TGCGCCAGCAGCCCCGGACAGAGAACCTACGAGCAGTACTTC
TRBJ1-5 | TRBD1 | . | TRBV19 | CASSIRDRGTGQPQHF | TGTGCCAGTAGTATCCGGGACAGGGGAACGGGCCAGCCCCAGCATTTT
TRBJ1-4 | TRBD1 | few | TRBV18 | CASSPALGQEKLFF | TGTGCCAGCTCACCAGCTTTGGGACAGGAAAAACTGTTTTTT
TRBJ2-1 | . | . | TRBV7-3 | CASSGSYHNEQFF | TGTGCCAGCAGCGGTAGCTACCACAATGAGCAGTTCTTC
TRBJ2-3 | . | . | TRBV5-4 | CASSLAAGTDTQYF | TGTGCCAGCAGCTTGGCCGCCGGCACAGATACGCAGTATTTT
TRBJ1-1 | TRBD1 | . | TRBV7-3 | CASSRDRGTEAFF | TGTGCCAGCAGCCGGGACAGGGGGACTGAAGCTTTCTTT
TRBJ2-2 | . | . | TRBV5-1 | CASSPGRAGELFF | TGCGCCAGCAGCCCAGGCCGCGCCGGGGAGCTGTTTTTT
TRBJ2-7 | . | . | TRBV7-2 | CASSLGPERSSYEQYF | TGTGCCAGCAGCTTAGGGCCGGAAAGAAGCTCCTACGAGCAGTACTTC
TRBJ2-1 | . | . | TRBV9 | CASSVSGTSYNEQFF | TGTGCCAGCAGCGTTAGTGGGACGTCCTACAATGAGCAGTTCTTC
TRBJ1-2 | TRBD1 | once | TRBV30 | CAWITGTGGHGYTF | TGTGCCTGGATAACCGGGACAGGGGGCCACGGCTACACCTTC
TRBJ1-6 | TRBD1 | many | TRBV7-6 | CASSLAGTGGDSPLHF | TGTGCCAGCAGCTTGGCCGGGACAGGGGGCGATTCACCCCTCCACTTT
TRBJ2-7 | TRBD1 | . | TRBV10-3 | CAISEMDRGVYEQYF | TGTGCCATCAGTGAAATGGACAGGGGCGTCTACGAGCAGTACTTC